The T cell receptor beta chain under discussion was sequenced for a study of blood T cell repertoires in COVID-19. Study summary: In each case, the material was cDNA or gDNA derived from T cells, B-cell-depleted T cells, or PBMCs.

The germline V gene encodes CDR1 SGHRS and CDR2 YFSETQ. V gave up 0 bases and J gave up 9 bases, with 15 bases separating them. The CDR3 is 14 residues long. Participant age was 18 to 89 years, and participants resided in roughly 25 US areas. Per the study methods: The assay estimated nucleated cells by amplifying reference gene primers. TCRdb's copy holds only in-frame clones and misses some; the assay was immunoSEQ multiplex PCR. That table is the source of V, J and clone size, and D and trimming were worked out from the DNA. Of 140,000 to 150,000 clones listed, around 80% are singletons. The receptor was isolated from a woman between 50 and 59 years old who had recovered from COVID-19. Sequenced material: PBMCs or T cells enriched from blood (not recorded which). The V gene is TRBV5-1, the J gene TRBJ2-5; D remains unclear. CDR3 protein: CASSLDNPASAQYF. CDR3 DNA sequence: TGCGCCAGCAGCTTGGATAACCCCGCCTCGGCCCAGTACTTC.